A selection of T cell receptor beta chains follows, all from one sample in a study of spatial heterogeneity in lung cancer. Each CDR3 protein is one row after TCRdb ran MiXCR on the 5' RACE reads. The sample holds more than 20,000 distinct CDR3 sequences, about 2.7% seen once. Sequenced here: lung tumor tissue, sampled at surgery. These receptors all come from a male donor with early-stage non-small cell lung cancer. Both conserved end residues are part of each CDR3. The order of the fields is CDR3 DNA, CDR3 protein, clone size, V gene, D gene, J gene. A D gene is named only where the DNA matches it firmly. Clone sizes are shown as once, few, many or a size class.

DNA: TGTGCCAGCAGCCCGTTGGACGGGAAGTTATACTATGGCTACACCTTC
CDR3: CASSPLDGKLYYGYTF
size: many
V: TRBV14
D: .
J: TRBJ1-2

DNA: TGTGCCAGCAGCTTATCAGGGTACAATGAGCAGTTCTTC
CDR3: CASSLSGYNEQFF
size: many
V: TRBV7-3
D: .
J: TRBJ2-1

DNA: TGTGCCAGCAGCTTAGTGGATAACTCCTACGAGCAGTACTTC
CDR3: CASSLVDNSYEQYF
size: many
V: TRBV7-6
D: .
J: TRBJ2-7

DNA: TGTGCTAGTGGCTCCACGGGATGGGGGGTCTATAATTCACCCCTCCACTTT
CDR3: CASGSTGWGVYNSPLHF
size: many
V: TRBV12-5
D: .
J: TRBJ1-6

DNA: TGTGCCAGCAGCCTGGACAGGGGGCAGCAAGAGACCCAGTACTTC
CDR3: CASSLDRGQQETQYF
size: many
V: TRBV5-4
D: TRBD1
J: TRBJ2-5

DNA: TGTGCCAGCAGCTTAGCCCTTCTGGCTGGGGCCAACGTCCTGACTTTC
CDR3: CASSLALLAGANVLTF
size: many
V: TRBV7-9
D: .
J: TRBJ2-6

DNA: TGTGCCAGCATCTTGACAGGGGGGGAAAAACTGTTTTTT
CDR3: CASILTGGEKLFF
size: many
V: TRBV6-1
D: TRBD1
J: TRBJ1-4

DNA: TGTGCCAGCAGTGAATTTTGGCAGGTCGATAACTATGGCTACACCTTC
CDR3: CASSEFWQVDNYGYTF
size: many
V: TRBV25-1
D: .
J: TRBJ1-2

DNA: TGTGCCATCAACGGATCGTCCTACGAGCAGTACTTC
CDR3: CAINGSSYEQYF
size: many
V: TRBV10-3
D: .
J: TRBJ2-7

DNA: TGTGCCAGCAGCTTAGCATCGCGGGAGCAGTTCTTC
CDR3: CASSLASREQFF
size: many
V: TRBV7-2
D: .
J: TRBJ2-1

DNA: TGTGCCACCAGTGAATTGGTCGGACGGGGCAATGAGCAGTTCTTC
CDR3: CATSELVGRGNEQFF
size: many
V: TRBV24-1
D: .
J: TRBJ2-1

DNA: TGTGCCTGCCGGGGACTAGCGGGAGTATCCGGGGAGCTGTTTTTT
CDR3: CACRGLAGVSGELFF
size: many
V: TRBV30
D: TRBD2
J: TRBJ2-2

DNA: TGCGCCAGCAGCCAAGTACTCGGGGAGCTGTTTTTT
CDR3: CASSQVLGELFF
size: many
V: TRBV4-1
D: .
J: TRBJ2-2

DNA: TGCAGCGGTAGACAGGGGGACTATGGCTACACCTTC
CDR3: CSGRQGDYGYTF
size: many
V: TRBV29-1
D: TRBD1
J: TRBJ1-2

DNA: TGTGCCATCAGTGAGTCCCGCCAGGGCCTGCGAGTCGAAAAACTGTTTTTT
CDR3: CAISESRQGLRVEKLFF
size: many
V: TRBV10-3
D: .
J: TRBJ1-4

DNA: TGTGCCAGCAGCGTTGGACAGGGGGCAATGGAGACCCAGTACTTC
CDR3: CASSVGQGAMETQYF
size: many
V: TRBV9
D: TRBD1
J: TRBJ2-5

DNA: TGTGCCAGCAGTGTACGGACAGATCGCTATGGCTACACCTTC
CDR3: CASSVRTDRYGYTF
size: many
V: TRBV6-2/TRBV6-3
D: .
J: TRBJ1-2

DNA: TGTGCCAGCAGCAAGGACTATAGCAATCAGCCCCAGCATTTT
CDR3: CASSKDYSNQPQHF
size: many
V: TRBV27
D: .
J: TRBJ1-5

DNA: TGTGCCAGCAGCTTAGCTCCTAGCGGGAGCACAGATACGCAGTATTTT
CDR3: CASSLAPSGSTDTQYF
size: many
V: TRBV7-2
D: TRBD2
J: TRBJ2-3

DNA: TGCAGCGTGCAGGGGGCCACTAATGAAAAACTGTTTTTT
CDR3: CSVQGATNEKLFF
size: many
V: TRBV29-1
D: TRBD1
J: TRBJ1-4

DNA: TGTGCCAGCAGCTTAGGCCAGGGGCCCTTCTACGAGCAGTACTTC
CDR3: CASSLGQGPFYEQYF
size: many
V: TRBV7-2
D: .
J: TRBJ2-7

DNA: TGTGCCAGCAGCCTCGCAGGGCTATCTGGAAACACCATATATTTT
CDR3: CASSLAGLSGNTIYF
size: many
V: TRBV7-6
D: .
J: TRBJ1-3

DNA: TGTGCCAGCAGCTTAGTGAGCCAGGGAAAAAGCGAGCAGTACTTC
CDR3: CASSLVSQGKSEQYF
size: many
V: TRBV7-8
D: .
J: TRBJ2-7

DNA: TGCAGCGTTTGCCGGGACACCAATGAAGCTTTCTTT
CDR3: CSVCRDTNEAFF
size: many
V: TRBV29-1
D: .
J: TRBJ1-1

DNA: TGTGCCAGCAGTCTAGTTACAGGGTTCTTTGGCGAGACCCAGTACTTC
CDR3: CASSLVTGFFGETQYF
size: many
V: TRBV28
D: .
J: TRBJ2-5

DNA: TGTGCCAGCAGTGCCCAACCTCTTACTGAAGCTTTCTTT
CDR3: CASSAQPLTEAFF
size: many
V: TRBV27
D: .
J: TRBJ1-1

DNA: TGTGCCAGCAGCCGACAGTGGATTGATAATTCACCCCTCCACTTT
CDR3: CASSRQWIDNSPLHF
size: many
V: TRBV11-2
D: .
J: TRBJ1-6

DNA: TGTGCCACCACCCATTATGTCTACAATGAGCAGTTCTTC
CDR3: CATTHYVYNEQFF
size: many
V: TRBV24-1
D: .
J: TRBJ2-1

DNA: TGTGCCAGCAGCCTGCCCGGGACTAGAGGACAAGAGACCCAGTACTTC
CDR3: CASSLPGTRGQETQYF
size: many
V: TRBV14
D: TRBD2
J: TRBJ2-5